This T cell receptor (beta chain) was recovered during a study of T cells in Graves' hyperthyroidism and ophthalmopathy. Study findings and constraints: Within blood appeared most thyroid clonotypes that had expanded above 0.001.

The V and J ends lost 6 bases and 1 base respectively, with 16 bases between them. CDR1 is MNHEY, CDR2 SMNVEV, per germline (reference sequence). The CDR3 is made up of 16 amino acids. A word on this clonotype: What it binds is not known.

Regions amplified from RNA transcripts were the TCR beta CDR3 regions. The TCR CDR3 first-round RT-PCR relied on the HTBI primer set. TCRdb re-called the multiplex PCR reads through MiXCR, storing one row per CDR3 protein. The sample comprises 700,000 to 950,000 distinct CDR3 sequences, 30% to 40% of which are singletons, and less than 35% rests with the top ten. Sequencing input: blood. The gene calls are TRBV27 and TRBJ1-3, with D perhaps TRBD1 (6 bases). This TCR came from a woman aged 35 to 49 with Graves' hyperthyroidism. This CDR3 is CASRPFGGASGNTIYF. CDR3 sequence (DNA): TGTGCCAGCAGGCCGTTCGGGGGGGCGTCTGGAAACACCATATATTTT.